This TCR beta chain stems from a study of cytomegalovirus exposure and HLA in healthy donors. Study in general: An analysis done earlier identified approximately 120 million unique TCR beta sequences from about 180 million T cells.

Study findings and constraints: The authors later found most CMV-associated TCR beta chains appeared HLA-restricted.

Vbeta (60) and Jbeta (13) primers were used in the PCR. Profiling relied on immunoSEQ multiplex PCR, and the TCRdb table lists in-frame clones only, not all of them. The table lists tens of thousands of clones, less than 55% of them singletons, with 1.5% to 2.5% in the top ten. This clone was counted only a few times. The target antigen is unknown. V was trimmed by 1 base and J by 4 bases, leaving 11 bases between them. CDR1 is SGHDT, CDR2 YYEEEE, per germline. This CDR3 has 14 amino acids. Sequencing was carried out using PBMCs. The TCR comes from a woman between 45 and 65 years old in good health and CMV-seronegative. V gene TRBV5-6 combines with J gene TRBJ1-1; D is perhaps TRBD1 (5 bases). The CDR3 loop reads CASSLLRVGTEAFF. CDR3 DNA sequence: TGTGCCAGCAGCTTGCTCAGGGTTGGCACTGAAGCTTTCTTT.